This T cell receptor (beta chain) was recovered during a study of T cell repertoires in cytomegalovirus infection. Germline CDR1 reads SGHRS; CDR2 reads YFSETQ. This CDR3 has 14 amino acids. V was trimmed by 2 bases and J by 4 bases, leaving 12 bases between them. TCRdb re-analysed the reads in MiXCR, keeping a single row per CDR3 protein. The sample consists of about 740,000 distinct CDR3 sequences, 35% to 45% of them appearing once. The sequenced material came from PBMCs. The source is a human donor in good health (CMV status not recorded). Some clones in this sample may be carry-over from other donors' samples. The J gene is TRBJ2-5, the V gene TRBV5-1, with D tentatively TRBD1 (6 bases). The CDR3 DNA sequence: TGCGCCAGCAGCTTACAGGGAGAGGGAGAGACCCAGTACTTC. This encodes CASSLQGEGETQYF.